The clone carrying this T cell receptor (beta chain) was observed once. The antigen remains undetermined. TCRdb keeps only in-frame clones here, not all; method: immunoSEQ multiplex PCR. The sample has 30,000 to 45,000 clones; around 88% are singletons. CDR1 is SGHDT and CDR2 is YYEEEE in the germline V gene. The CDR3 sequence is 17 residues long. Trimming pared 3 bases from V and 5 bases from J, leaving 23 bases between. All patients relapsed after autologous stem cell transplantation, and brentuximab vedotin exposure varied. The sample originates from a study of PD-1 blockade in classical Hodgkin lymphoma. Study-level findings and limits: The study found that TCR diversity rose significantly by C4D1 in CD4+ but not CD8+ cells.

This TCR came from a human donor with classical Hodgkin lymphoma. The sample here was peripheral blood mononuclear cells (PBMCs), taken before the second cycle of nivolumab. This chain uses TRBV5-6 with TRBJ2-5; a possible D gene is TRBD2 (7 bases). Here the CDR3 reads CASSSLAEGGLGETQYF. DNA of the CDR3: TGTGCCAGCAGCTCGCTAGCGGAGGGGGGACTGGGGGAGACCCAGTACTTC.